The 9 T cell receptor beta chains presented below share a single source sample, sequenced in a study of T cell repertoires in cytomegalovirus infection. These receptors' targets are unknown. TCRdb recomputed calls from the reads with MiXCR, one row per CDR3 protein. The sample has roughly 120,000 distinct CDR3 sequences, 30% seen once. Sequencing used CD8+ T cells from cultured PBMCs, obtained from culture after CMV antigen stimulation. Receptors originate from a human donor in good health (CMV status not recorded). Some clones in this sample may be carry-over from other donors' samples.

J is TRBJ2-3 and V is TRBV20-1, with a possible D match to TRBD2 (5 bases). V was trimmed by 5 bases and J by 0 bases, leaving 18 bases between them. This CDR3 has 16 residues. Germline V gene data show CDR1 as DFQATT and CDR2 as SNEGSKA (reference sequence). In nucleotides, the CDR3 is TGCAGTGCTCGGGATGCGACTTTAGCTAGCACAGATACGCAGTATTTT. It yields the protein CSARDATLASTDTQYF.

The chain combines TRBV6-1 with TRBJ1-4; 7 bases are a match to TRBD1. This CDR3 has 17 residues. V shed 4 bases and J 0 bases; nucleotides not matched to a gene: 8. The germline V gene encodes CDR1 MNHNS and CDR2 SASEGT. CDR3 region: CASSVRDRTATNEKLFF. CDR3 nucleotide sequence: TGTGCCAGCAGTGTCCGGGACAGAACGGCAACTAATGAAAAACTGTTTTTT.

The chain couples TRBV7-9 to TRBJ2-7; 7 bases line up with TRBD1. Germline trimming cut 4 bases from V and 3 bases from J; bases unmatched to any gene: 9. The CDR3 covers 15 residues. Germline assignment: CDR1 SEHNR and CDR2 FQNEAQ (reference sequence). CDR3 coding DNA: TGTGCCAGCAGCTCCCATTCGGACAGGAGCTACGAGCAGTACTTC. This codes for CASSSHSDRSYEQYF.

This chain links TRBV19 with TRBJ2-1; D call uncertain. This CDR3 comprises 13 residues. CDR1 LNHDA and CDR2 SQIVND come from the germline V gene (reference sequence). Trimming took 0 bases from V and 6 from J, leaving 6 bases between them. DNA for the CDR3: TGTGCCAGTAGTATAGAGTCCGCCAATGAGCAGTTCTTC. Protein sequence: CASSIESANEQFF.

At least ten counts were recorded for this clonotype. The chain combines TRBV6-1 with TRBJ2-5; 7 bases are shared with TRBD1. Germline V gene lookup returns CDR1 MNHNS and CDR2 SASEGT. The CDR3 spans 15 residues. The ends lost 6 bases at V and 6 bases at J; junction bases unmatched: 13. CDR3 protein: CASSTGAGYTKTQYF. CDR3 in DNA: TGTGCCAGCAGCACAGGGGCTGGTTACACGAAGACCCAGTACTTC.

This clonotype was picked up a small number of times. The rearrangement joins TRBV5-6 to TRBJ2-5; the D is unclear. This CDR3 is built from 13 residues. Germline CDR1 SGHDT, CDR2 YYEEEE. Deletions cut 0 bases from V and 5 bases from J, with 8 bases between. In nucleotides, the CDR3 is TGTGCCAGCAGCTTGGTGGGGAAGGAGACCCAGTACTTC. Protein: CASSLVGKETQYF.

This clonotype turned up a few times. For the CDR3, the DNA is TGTGCCAGCACTGGGCTACTTGGGGGCAACAAAAACATTCAGTACTTC. It translates to CASTGLLGGNKNIQYF. The chain is built from TRBV6-6 and TRBJ2-4; D perhaps matches TRBD1 (6 bases). This CDR3 region has 16 residues. V shed 7 bases and J shed 3 bases, with 19 bases lying between them. The V gene's germline CDR1 is MNHNY and CDR2 SVGAGI (reference sequence).

This clonotype came up once. The rearrangement links TRBV7-9 to TRBJ1-2, with 7 positions matching TRBD1. This CDR3 comprises 15 residues. Trimming took 4 bases from V and 4 from J; bases not matched to a gene: 9. Per the germline V gene, CDR1 is SEHNR and CDR2 is FQNEAQ (reference sequence). This CDR3 is CASSSDRVFGYGYTF. CDR3 bases: TGTGCCAGCAGCTCCGACAGGGTGTTTGGCTATGGCTACACCTTC.

The CDR3, as DNA: TGTGCCAGCAGTGACATCCTAGGCTTAAGGTCCCAGCATTTT. Translation: CASSDILGLRSQHF. The chain carries TRBV2 and TRBJ1-5; no clear D. V gave up 3 bases and J gave up 11 bases, with 17 bases separating them. The length of the CDR3 is 14 residues. The germline V gene encodes CDR1 SNHLY and CDR2 FYNNEI.